The 13 T cell receptor beta chains below were found in one sample sequenced in a study of blood T cells in healthy people across ages. It was with a sample-barcoded 5' primer and a J-beta primer mix that a second PCR of about 7 to 12 cycles was run. TCRdb called the 5' RACE reads again in MiXCR, with one record for every CDR3 protein. Of about 720,000 distinct CDR3 sequences in the sample, about a fifth were seen once. The specimen sequenced was blood. The receptor set was obtained from a man aged 70-80 years in good health.

This clonotype was counted a few times. This chain connects TRBV7-2 to TRBJ1-1; no clear D. This CDR3 spans 11 amino acids. With 6 bases removed from V and 6 bases from J, the gap between germline ends came to 8 bases. The germline V gene encodes CDR1 SGHTA and CDR2 FQGNSA. CDR3: CASRTMAEAFF. In nucleotides, the CDR3 is TGTGCCAGCAGGACAATGGCTGAAGCTTTCTTT.

This clonotype turned up a few times. The rearrangement uses TRBV5-1 and TRBJ1-4, with D possibly TRBD1 on 6 matching bases. Germline loops: CDR1 SGHRS, CDR2 YFSETQ. The V end lost 4 bases, the J end lost 0 bases, and 13 bases lay between the germline ends. CDR3 size: 16 residues. Here the CDR3 reads CASSPFQGTTNEKLFF. The CDR3 DNA sequence: TGCGCCAGCAGCCCGTTCCAGGGGACAACTAATGAAAAACTGTTTTTT.

This chain uses TRBV7-2 with TRBJ2-3, with D tentatively TRBD2 (7 bases). Trimming left V 2 bases short and J 4 bases short, with 16 bases between. The CDR3 covers 16 residues. In germline, CDR1 is SGHTA, CDR2 FQGNSA. The CDR3 coding sequence is TGTGCCAGCAGCTTAAGAGGGGGGGGGTCCCCAGATACGCAGTATTTT. Translating it yields CASSLRGGGSPDTQYF. The variable domain in full, with the rest retrieved from reference TRBV7-2 and TRBJ2-3, is GAGVSQSPSNKVTEKGKDVELRCDPISGHTALYWYRQSLGQGLEFLIYFQGNSAPDKSGLPSDRFSAERTGGSVSTLTIQRTQQEDSAVYLCASSLRGGGSPDTQYFGPGTRLTVL.

A few counts support this clonotype. This chain uses TRBV20-1 with TRBJ2-1, with D unresolved. CDR1 is DFQATT, CDR2 SNEGSKA, per germline (reference sequence). This CDR3 contains 12 residues. Trimming took 6 bases from V and 2 from J, leaving 8 bases between them. CDR3 in DNA: TGCAGTGCGATAGACACCTACAATGAGCAGTTCTTC. This encodes CSAIDTYNEQFF.

The V and J genes are TRBV2 and TRBJ2-2, with D perhaps TRBD1 or TRBD2 (5 bases each). The CDR3 extends over 14 amino acids. Germline CDR1 is SNHLY and CDR2 is FYNNEI. V was clipped by 7 bases and J by 7 bases, with 16 bases between them. CDR3 residues: CASIRDPTGGELFF. The CDR3 DNA is TGTGCCAGCATAAGGGACCCTACCGGCGGGGAGCTGTTTTTT.

This clonotype was counted only a few times. The chain joins TRBV5-1 to TRBJ2-3; maybe TRBD1 (6 bases). The V gene lost 3 bases and the J gene lost 5 bases, with 16 bases spanning the gap. Per germline, CDR1 SGHRS and CDR2 YFSETQ. The CDR3 length is 15 residues. CDR3 coding DNA: TGCGCCAGCAGCTCAGTTTACAGGGCTGAAGATACGCAGTATTTT. It codes for CASSSVYRAEDTQYF.

This clonotype was seen only a few times. The chain is built from TRBV6-2 or TRBV6-3 and TRBJ1-2; the D is unclear. This CDR3 has 14 amino acids. Germline loops: CDR1 MNHEY, CDR2 SVGEGT. V was pared by 6 bases and J by 9 bases, with 20 bases between. The CDR3 is CASSPRPGRVSYTF. For the CDR3, the DNA is TGTGCCAGCAGCCCCCGACCAGGAAGGGTGAGCTACACCTTC.

This clonotype was recorded at least ten times. The chain employs TRBV5-1 and TRBJ2-5, with TRBD1 matching 9 bases. CDR1 is SGHRS and CDR2 is YFSETQ in the germline V gene. The CDR3 extends over 15 amino acids. Germline trimming cut 4 bases from V and 2 bases from J; bases unmatched to any gene: 6. CDR3 amino acids: CASSAGQGLQETQYF. The CDR3 nucleotides are TGCGCCAGCAGCGCGGGACAGGGCCTACAAGAGACCCAGTACTTC.

A remark on this clonotype: This likely comes from a read error, as the CDR3 has no conserved phenylalanine or tryptophan at its end. The chain uses TRBV12-3 or TRBV12-4 and TRBJ1-2, with D unclear. The length of the CDR3 is 14 residues. V lost 0 bases to trimming and J lost 6 bases, with 11 bases between them. The DNA for the CDR3 is TGTGCCAGCAGTTTAGCTGCGCGAATCCATGGCTACACCCTC. This gives the protein CASSLAARIHGYTL.

J is TRBJ2-2 and V is TRBV3-1; TRBD2 matches at 7 bases. The CDR3 has 15 amino acids. CDR1 and CDR2 (germline): LGHDT, YNNKEL (reference sequence). The junction had 7 bases not matched to a gene; V was cut back by 0 bases and J by 9 bases. This chain's CDR3 is CASSQDGGGVRELFF. The CDR3 DNA is TGTGCCAGCAGCCAAGATGGGGGGGGTGTCCGGGAGCTGTTTTTT.

This clonotype was recorded many times. The rearrangement joins TRBV29-1 to TRBJ2-1, with no clear D. The germline V gene has CDR1 SQVTM and CDR2 ANQGSEA. Trimming stripped 7 bases from V and 0 bases from J, with 10 bases between. The CDR3 is 13 amino acids. CDR3 amino acids: CSADKSSYNEQFF. CDR3 nucleotide sequence: TGCAGCGCGGATAAAAGCTCCTACAATGAGCAGTTCTTC.

This clonotype showed up just a few times. This rearrangement joins TRBV10-3 to TRBJ2-5, with D unclear. The CDR3 extends over 14 amino acids. The V and J ends lost 0 bases and 2 bases respectively, with 7 bases between them. In germline, CDR1 is ENHRY, CDR2 SYGVKD. The CDR3 coding sequence is TGTGCCATCAGTGAGTCTGGCAGTCAAGAGACCCAGTACTTC. As protein: CAISESGSQETQYF.

This clonotype has only a few counts. The V gene is TRBV27, the J gene TRBJ2-1, with a weak D call TRBD2 (6 bases). The CDR3 runs to 15 residues. Trimming left V 3 bases short and J 4 bases short, with 13 bases between. Germline V gene sequence: CDR1 MNHEY, CDR2 SMNVEV (reference sequence). The DNA for the CDR3 is TGTGCCAGCAGTTTTGGGCTAGCGACTTACAATGAGCAGTTCTTC. Residues: CASSFGLATYNEQFF.